A single sample is the source of the 17 T cell receptor beta chains below, sequenced in a study of cytomegalovirus exposure and HLA in healthy donors. A multiplex PCR was run with 60 Vbeta primers and 13 Jbeta primers. Method: immunoSEQ multiplex PCR; TCRdb's copy keeps in-frame clones and lacks some. The ten top clones account for less than 6.5%, within a sample of 150,000 to 200,000 clones. Sequenced sample: PBMCs. The receptors here all came from a young man in good health and CMV-seronegative.

The chain joins TRBV6-6 to TRBJ1-1; D gene ambiguous. This CDR3 has 13 amino acids. The ends were cut back, 5 bases at V and 1 base at J, with 8 bases in the middle. Germline CDR1 MNHNY, CDR2 SVGAGI (reference sequence). The DNA for the CDR3 is TGTGCCAGCAGTATAACAGAGAACACTGAAGCTTTCTTT. It translates to CASSITENTEAFF.

V gene TRBV30 combines with J gene TRBJ2-4, with 14 bases lining up with TRBD2. J was trimmed by 1 base and V by 2 bases; bases with no gene match: 13. From germline, CDR1 is GTSNPN and CDR2 SVGIG (reference sequence). The CDR3 is 20 residues long. The CDR3 DNA sequence: TGTGCCTGGAGTACTTGGACTAGCGGGAGGCCGGGGTTGGCCAAAAACATTCAGTACTTC. It yields the protein CAWSTWTSGRPGLAKNIQYF.

The chain has TRBV12-5 and TRBJ1-3; D perhaps matches TRBD1 (5 bases). Looked up from germline, CDR1 is LGHNT and CDR2 is FRNRAP. V gave up 2 bases and J gave up 8 bases, with 13 bases separating them. This CDR3 has 14 residues. The CDR3 coding sequence is TGTGCTAGTGGTTTGACGTCCCTCAGGGACACCATATATTTT. It specifies CASGLTSLRDTIYF.

The CDR3 DNA sequence: TGTGCCAGCAGTTTAGCGGCAGGGGTTGAGTTCTTC. Amino acids: CASSLAAGVEFF. This chain connects TRBV27 to TRBJ2-1; TRBD1 might be the D (6 bases). CDR3 length: 12 amino acids. The V and J ends lost 2 bases and 14 bases respectively, with 13 bases between them. The germline V gene encodes CDR1 MNHEY and CDR2 SMNVEV (reference sequence).

The chain combines TRBV7-8 with TRBJ1-2; 8 positions agree with TRBD1. The J segment lost 5 bases and the V segment lost 5 bases, leaving 13 bases of the junction unmatched. Looked up from germline, CDR1 is SGHVS and CDR2 is FQNEAQ. This CDR3 is 16 amino acids long. In DNA, the CDR3 is TGTGCCAGCAGCCTCGCTCTGGACAGGGTAGGGTATGGCTACACCTTC. Translated: CASSLALDRVGYGYTF.

The chain couples TRBV11-2 to TRBJ2-3; D is perhaps TRBD2 (6 bases). Germline values: CDR1 SGHAT, CDR2 FQNNGV. There are 15 residues in the CDR3. Trimming stripped 5 bases from V and 5 bases from J, with 17 bases between. The CDR3 protein is CASSPRQRALDTQYF. CDR3 in DNA: TGTGCCAGCAGCCCCCGACAGCGGGCTTTAGATACGCAGTATTTT.

The V gene is TRBV7-6, the J gene TRBJ2-1; D is ambiguous. The CDR3 has 14 amino acids. Trimming shortened V by 5 bases and J by 3 bases, and 11 bases separated the two germline ends. The V gene's germline CDR1 is SGHVS and CDR2 FNYEAQ. The CDR3 DNA reads TGTGCCAGCAGCCCCGTGCGAAACTACAATGAGCAGTTCTTC. This sequence encodes CASSPVRNYNEQFF.

The gene calls are TRBV6-1 and TRBJ1-2; D is ambiguous. Germline CDR1 and CDR2: MNHNS and SASEGT. This CDR3 contains 14 residues. Trimming removed 6 bases from V and 3 bases from J, with 14 bases in between. In DNA, the CDR3 is TGTGCCAGCAGCCACAATGGACTTTACTATGGCTACACCTTC. It codes for CASSHNGLYYGYTF.

This sequence joins TRBV7-2 and TRBJ1-4; D gene unclear. Per germline, CDR1 SGHTA and CDR2 FQGNSA. The V and J ends lost 5 bases and 5 bases respectively, with 15 bases between them. The CDR3 consists of 15 residues. The CDR3 reads CASSPSEGSNEKLFF. In DNA, the CDR3 is TGTGCCAGCAGCCCTAGCGAAGGGTCGAATGAAAAACTGTTTTTT.

This chain uses TRBV14 with TRBJ2-5; D remains ambiguous. Germline CDR1 is SGHDN and CDR2 is FVKESK. Trimming cost V 0 bases and J 2 bases, with 10 bases left between them. The length of the CDR3 is 15 residues. The DNA of the CDR3 is TGTGCCAGCAGCCAAGATGGGCACCCTCAAGAGACCCAGTACTTC. This codes for CASSQDGHPQETQYF.

The V call is TRBV2, the J call TRBJ2-5, with 13 positions matching TRBD2. The CDR3 length is 16 residues. Trimming at V came to 2 bases and at J to 11 bases, leaving 11 bases not matched to a gene. Germline-derived CDR1 and CDR2 are SNHLY and FYNNEI. The chain's CDR3 is CASSEKLAGGPYKQYF. For the CDR3, the DNA is TGTGCCAGCAGTGAAAAACTAGCGGGAGGGCCCTACAAGCAGTACTTC.

The chain links TRBV5-1 to TRBJ2-3; 10 bases match TRBD1. Germline V gene data show CDR1 as SGHRS and CDR2 as YFSETQ. Germline trimming cut 4 bases from V and 2 bases from J; bases unmatched to any gene: 7. The CDR3 is 16 residues long. CDR3 sequence: CASSRGQGKNTDTQYF. The DNA for the CDR3 is TGCGCCAGCAGCCGGGGACAGGGGAAAAACACAGATACGCAGTATTTT.

The chain carries TRBV7-3 and TRBJ2-1; 11 nucleotides match TRBD2. V shed 5 bases and J 10 bases; nucleotides not matched to a gene: 19. There are 18 residues in the CDR3. CDR1 SGHTA and CDR2 FQGTGA come from the germline V gene. The CDR3 loop is CASSPHMTLAGGFREQFF. The CDR3 DNA is TGTGCCAGCAGCCCTCACATGACTCTAGCGGGAGGTTTCCGGGAGCAGTTCTTC.

The chain couples TRBV7-6 to TRBJ2-5; TRBD1 is a possible D gene (6 bases). The CDR3 runs 13 residues. Germline V gene data show CDR1 as SGHVS and CDR2 as FNYEAQ. V was pared by 5 bases and J by 5 bases, with 12 bases between. CDR3 loop: CASSTTGRETQYF. CDR3 bases: TGTGCCAGCAGCACCACAGGGCGGGAGACCCAGTACTTC.

The chain is built from TRBV4-2 and TRBJ2-5, with D uncertain. The germline V gene has CDR1 LGHNA and CDR2 YNFKEQ. The V gene lost 1 base and the J gene lost 2 bases, with 14 bases spanning the gap. The CDR3 has 16 amino acids. CDR3 nucleotides: TGTGCCAGCAGCCAAGCACGCGTAAGAGGTCAAGAGACCCAGTACTTC. Translation gives CASSQARVRGQETQYF.

The rearrangement uses TRBV4-3 and TRBJ1-6, with TRBD1 matching over 9 bases. CDR1 is LGHNA and CDR2 is YSLEER in the germline V gene. J gave up 10 bases and V 0 bases, and 4 bases lay outside the gene matches. The CDR3 spans 15 residues. The CDR3 DNA is TGCGCCAGCAGCCAAGAGGGGACAGGGCTCTCACCCCTCCACTTT. The encoded protein is CASSQEGTGLSPLHF.

The V gene is TRBV7-3, the J gene TRBJ1-1; a possible D gene is TRBD1 (5 bases). Trimming cost V 5 bases and J 4 bases, with 20 bases left between them. Germline lookup yields CDR1 SGHTA and CDR2 FQGTGA. The length of the CDR3 is 16 residues. Here the CDR3 DNA reads TGTGCCAGCAGCCGGGGGAACACAAGGGATGGCACTGAAGCTTTCTTT. Translation gives CASSRGNTRDGTEAFF.